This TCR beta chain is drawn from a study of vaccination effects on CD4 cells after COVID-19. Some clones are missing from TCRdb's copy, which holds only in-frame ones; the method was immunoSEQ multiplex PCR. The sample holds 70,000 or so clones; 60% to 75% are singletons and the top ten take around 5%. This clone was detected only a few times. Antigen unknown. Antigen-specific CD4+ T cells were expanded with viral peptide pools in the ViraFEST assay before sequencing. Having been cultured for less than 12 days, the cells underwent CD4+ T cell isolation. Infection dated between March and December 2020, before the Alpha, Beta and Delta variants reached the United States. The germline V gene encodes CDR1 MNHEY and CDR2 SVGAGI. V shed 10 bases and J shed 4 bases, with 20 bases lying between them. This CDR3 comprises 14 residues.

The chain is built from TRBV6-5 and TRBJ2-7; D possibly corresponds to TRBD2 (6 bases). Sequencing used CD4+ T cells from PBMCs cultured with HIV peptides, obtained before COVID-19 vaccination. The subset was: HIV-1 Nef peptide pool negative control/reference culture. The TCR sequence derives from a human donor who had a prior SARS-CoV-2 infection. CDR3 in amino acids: CATQPPGGSYEQYF. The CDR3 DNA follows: TGTGCCACCCAGCCCCCCGGGGGATCTTACGAGCAGTACTTC.